This T cell receptor beta chain was captured in a study of blood T cell repertoires in COVID-19. For the study at large: Some COVID-19 samples were acute and others convalescent; all came from the United States, Italy and Spain.

The study drew participants aged about 18 to 95 years from around 24 US areas. Cohorts were determined from participant-reported clinical history. The CDR3 is made up of 18 amino acids. Trimming cost V 5 bases and J 3 bases; bases outside gene matches: 10. From germline, CDR1 is MNHEY and CDR2 SMNVEV (reference sequence). In the original processing: How many nucleated cells were present was estimated from reference gene primer amplification. The repertoire was sequenced with immunoSEQ multiplex PCR; TCRdb's copy has only in-frame clones and lacks some. Clonal size and the V and J genes are those of that table, whereas D and trimming came from the DNA. The table includes 360,000 or so clones, nearly 90% detected once.

Source material: PBMCs or T cells enriched from blood (not recorded which). The chain uses TRBV27 and TRBJ2-3; 14 bases are shared with TRBD2. The clonotype was recovered from a woman aged 25 to 45 who had recovered from COVID-19. CDR3 nucleotide sequence: TGTGCCAGCAGTCCGTTGGGACTAGCGGGAGTTAAAACAGATACGCAGTATTTT. Its translation: CASSPLGLAGVKTDTQYF.